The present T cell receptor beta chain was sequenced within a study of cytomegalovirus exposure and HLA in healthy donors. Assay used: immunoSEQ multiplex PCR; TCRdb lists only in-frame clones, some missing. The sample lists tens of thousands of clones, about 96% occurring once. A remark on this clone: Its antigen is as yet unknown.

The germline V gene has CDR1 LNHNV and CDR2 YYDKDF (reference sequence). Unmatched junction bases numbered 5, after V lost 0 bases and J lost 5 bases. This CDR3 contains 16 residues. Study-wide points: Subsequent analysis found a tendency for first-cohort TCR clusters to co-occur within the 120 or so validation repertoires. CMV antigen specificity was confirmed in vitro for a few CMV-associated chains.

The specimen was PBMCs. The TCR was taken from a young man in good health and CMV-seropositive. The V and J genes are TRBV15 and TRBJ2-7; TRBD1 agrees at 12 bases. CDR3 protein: CATSREWDRGRDEQYF. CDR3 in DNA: TGTGCCACCAGCAGAGAATGGGACAGGGGGCGCGACGAGCAGTACTTC.